This T cell receptor (beta chain) was documented in a study of a mutant IDH1 vaccine in newly diagnosed glioma. General study findings and limits: Among top peripheral T cell clonotypes, changes seemed unrelated to pseudoprogression.

The repertoire was sequenced with immunoSEQ multiplex PCR; TCRdb's copy has only in-frame clones and lacks some. The sample records roughly 45,000 clones, roughly 83% being singletons. This clone has a single count. The target antigen is unknown. The CDR3 runs 18 residues. The time point denotes: week 23, last vaccination. Mutant IDH1 20-mer peptide, at 300 ug, made up each vaccine dose, with topical imiquimod. The source material was PBMCs, sampled from a glioma patient whose treatment included an IDH1 peptide vaccine. The sequence came from a young woman with glioma. Some clones in this sample may be carry-over from other donors' samples. The chain has TRBV21-1 and TRBJ1-4; the listed D gene, TRBD1, was not tested against the DNA. TRBV21-1 is a pseudogene. CDR3 loop: CASSKTGGAESSNEKLFF. As DNA, the CDR3 is TGTGCCAGCAGCAAGACAGGGGGCGCTGAGTCTTCCAATGAAAAACTGTTTTTT.